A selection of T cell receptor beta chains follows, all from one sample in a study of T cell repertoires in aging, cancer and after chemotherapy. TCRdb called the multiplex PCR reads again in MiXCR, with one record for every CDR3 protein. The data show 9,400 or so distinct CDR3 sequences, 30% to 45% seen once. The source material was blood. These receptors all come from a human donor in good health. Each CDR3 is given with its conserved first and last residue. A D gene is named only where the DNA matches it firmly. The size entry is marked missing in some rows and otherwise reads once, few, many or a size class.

CDR3nt: TGTGCCAGCACTTCCGATCCGGCCGGGGAGCTGTTTTTT
CDR3aa: CASTSDPAGELFF
j_gene: TRBJ2-2
d_gene: .
v_gene: TRBV12-3/TRBV12-4
abundance: .

CDR3nt: TGTGCCAGCAGTTTATTCGGGCTAGCGGAGCCCGGGTACAATGAGCAGTTCTTC
CDR3aa: CASSLFGLAEPGYNEQFF
j_gene: TRBJ2-1
d_gene: TRBD2
v_gene: TRBV27
abundance: .

CDR3nt: TGTGCCACCCACCCGGACAGTGGGGGCTACACCTTC
CDR3aa: CATHPDSGGYTF
j_gene: TRBJ1-2
d_gene: .
v_gene: TRBV7-9
abundance: few

CDR3nt: TGTGCCAGCAGTTCACCCCAGGGACACGAGCAGTACTTC
CDR3aa: CASSSPQGHEQYF
j_gene: TRBJ2-7
d_gene: .
v_gene: TRBV12-3/TRBV12-4
abundance: .

CDR3nt: TGCGCCAGCAGCTTGGTGGGGCAGGGAAACACCATATATTTT
CDR3aa: CASSLVGQGNTIYF
j_gene: TRBJ1-3
d_gene: .
v_gene: TRBV5-1
abundance: .

CDR3nt: TGTGCCAGCAGTGATAGGTGGGCCCGGGCAGGCGGAGGCTATGGCTACACCTTC
CDR3aa: CASSDRWARAGGGYGYTF
j_gene: TRBJ1-2
d_gene: .
v_gene: TRBV6-5
abundance: .

CDR3nt: TGTGCCAGCGGCAGGCCCCTACCCTACGAGCAGTACTTC
CDR3aa: CASGRPLPYEQYF
j_gene: TRBJ2-7
d_gene: .
v_gene: TRBV13
abundance: few

CDR3nt: TGCGCCAGCAGCGAATATAGCGGTTCGAGCACCGGGGAGCTGTTTTTT
CDR3aa: CASSEYSGSSTGELFF
j_gene: TRBJ2-2
d_gene: .
v_gene: TRBV5-1
abundance: few

CDR3nt: TGTGCCAGCAGCTTAAACAGGGGGATCGGCTACACCTTC
CDR3aa: CASSLNRGIGYTF
j_gene: TRBJ1-2
d_gene: TRBD1
v_gene: TRBV13
abundance: few

CDR3nt: TGTGCCAGCAGTTTTGGGGGGACTAGCGGGGGCCTAAGCACAGATACGCAGTATTTT
CDR3aa: CASSFGGTSGGLSTDTQYF
j_gene: TRBJ2-3
d_gene: TRBD2
v_gene: TRBV12-3/TRBV12-4
abundance: .

CDR3nt: TGTGCCAGCAGCTCCGCCGGGACAGCGAACACCATATATTTT
CDR3aa: CASSSAGTANTIYF
j_gene: TRBJ1-3
d_gene: TRBD1
v_gene: TRBV5-4
abundance: few

CDR3nt: TGCAGCGTTGTAGACAAGAGCTCTGGAAACACCATATATTTT
CDR3aa: CSVVDKSSGNTIYF
j_gene: TRBJ1-3
d_gene: .
v_gene: TRBV29-1
abundance: few

CDR3nt: TGTGCCAGCTCACCAAAGGGAAGCGGCTACAATGAGCAGTTCTTC
CDR3aa: CASSPKGSGYNEQFF
j_gene: TRBJ2-1
d_gene: .
v_gene: TRBV18
abundance: few

CDR3nt: TGTGCCAGCAGGGCGGGACCTACTCATACCTACGAGCAGTACTTC
CDR3aa: CASRAGPTHTYEQYF
j_gene: TRBJ2-7
d_gene: .
v_gene: TRBV6-1
abundance: few

CDR3nt: TGTGCCAGCAGCTTAGAGGGGGCGTATGAGCAGTTCTTC
CDR3aa: CASSLEGAYEQFF
j_gene: TRBJ2-1
d_gene: .
v_gene: TRBV11-3
abundance: .

CDR3nt: TGTGCCTGGAGTGTTATGGACATTGGGGATACGCAGTATTTT
CDR3aa: CAWSVMDIGDTQYF
j_gene: TRBJ2-3
d_gene: .
v_gene: TRBV30
abundance: once